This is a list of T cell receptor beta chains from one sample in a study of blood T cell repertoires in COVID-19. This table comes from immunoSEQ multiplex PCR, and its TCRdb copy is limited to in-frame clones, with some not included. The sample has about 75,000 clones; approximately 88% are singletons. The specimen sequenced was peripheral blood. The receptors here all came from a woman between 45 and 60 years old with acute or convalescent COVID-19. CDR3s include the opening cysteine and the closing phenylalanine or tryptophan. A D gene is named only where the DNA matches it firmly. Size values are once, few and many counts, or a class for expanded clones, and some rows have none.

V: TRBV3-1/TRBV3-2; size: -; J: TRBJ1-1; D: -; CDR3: CASSFEQGLNTEAFF; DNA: TGTGCCAGCAGCTTCGAACAGGGCCTGAACACTGAAGCTTTCTTT
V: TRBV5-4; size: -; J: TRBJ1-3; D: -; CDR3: CASSFYRDSGNTIYF; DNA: TGTGCCAGCAGCTTTTATCGCGACTCTGGAAACACCATATATTTT
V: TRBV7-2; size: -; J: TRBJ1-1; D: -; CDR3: CASSLLYVLRDTTKAFF; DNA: TGTGCCAGCAGCTTACTCTACGTACTCCGGGACACCACAAAAGCTTTCTTT
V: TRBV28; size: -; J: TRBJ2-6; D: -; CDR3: CASTRTGANVLTF; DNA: TGTGCCAGTACGCGAACTGGGGCCAACGTCCTGACTTTC
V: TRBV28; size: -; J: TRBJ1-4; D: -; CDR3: CATLRQVGNEKLFF; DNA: TGTGCCACCCTGAGACAGGTGGGAAATGAAAAACTGTTTTTT
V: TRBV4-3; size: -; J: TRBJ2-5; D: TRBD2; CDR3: CASSQVSAGGLETQYF; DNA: TGCGCCAGCAGCCAAGTTTCAGCGGGAGGGCTTGAGACCCAGTACTTC
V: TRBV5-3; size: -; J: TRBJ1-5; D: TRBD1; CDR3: CARSLFGQAATYSNQPQHF; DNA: TGTGCCAGAAGCTTGTTTGGACAGGCGGCCACGTATAGCAATCAGCCCCAGCATTTT
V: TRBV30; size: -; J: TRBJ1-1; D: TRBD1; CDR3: CAWRRTGITEAFF; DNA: TGTGCCTGGAGAAGGACAGGAATCACTGAAGCTTTCTTT
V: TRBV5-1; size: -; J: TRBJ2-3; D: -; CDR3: CASSGLASTDTQYF; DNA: TGCGCCAGCAGCGGGTTAGCAAGCACAGATACGCAGTATTTT
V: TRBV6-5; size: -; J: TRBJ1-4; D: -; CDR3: CASSSNGRGLEKLFF; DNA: TGTGCCAGCAGTTCAAACGGGAGAGGGCTTGAAAAACTGTTTTTT
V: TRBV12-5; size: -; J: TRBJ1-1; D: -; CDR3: CASADQGFTEAFF; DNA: TGTGCTAGTGCCGATCAGGGGTTCACTGAAGCTTTCTTT
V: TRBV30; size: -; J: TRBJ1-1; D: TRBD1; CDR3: CAWGTGTEAFF; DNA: TGTGCCTGGGGGACAGGAACTGAAGCTTTCTTT
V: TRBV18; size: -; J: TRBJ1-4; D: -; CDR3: CASSPLALTNEKLFF; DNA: TGTGCCAGCTCACCCCTAGCGTTAACTAATGAAAAACTGTTTTTT
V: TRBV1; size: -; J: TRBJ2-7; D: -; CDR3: CTSSHPTSGGAEREQYF; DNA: TGCACCAGCAGCCATCCAACTAGCGGGGGGGCTGAAAGAGAGCAGTACTTC
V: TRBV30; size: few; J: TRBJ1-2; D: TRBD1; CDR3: CAWSGTAPAGYTF; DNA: TGTGCCTGGAGCGGGACAGCCCCCGCTGGCTACACCTTC
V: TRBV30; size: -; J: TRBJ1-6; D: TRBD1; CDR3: CAWSSTSRTGGNSPLHF; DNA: TGTGCCTGGAGCTCAACTAGCCGGACAGGGGGAAATTCACCCCTCCACTTT
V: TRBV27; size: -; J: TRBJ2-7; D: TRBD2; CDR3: CASSLSVAGSFLYEQYF; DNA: TGTGCCAGCAGTTTATCCGTAGCGGGATCATTCCTCTACGAGCAGTACTTC
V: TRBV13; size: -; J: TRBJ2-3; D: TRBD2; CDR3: CASSSRAGTQYF; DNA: TGTGCCAGCAGCTCCAGAGCGGGAACGCAGTATTTT
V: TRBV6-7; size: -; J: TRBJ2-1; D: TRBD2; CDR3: CASSSNLSSGGALSDEQFF; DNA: TGTGCCAGCAGTTCCAACCTTTCTAGCGGGGGGGCCTTATCCGATGAGCAGTTCTTC
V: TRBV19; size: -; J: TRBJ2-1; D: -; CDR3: CASINRMGPYNEQFF; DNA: TGTGCCAGTATCAACAGGATGGGGCCTTACAATGAGCAGTTCTTC